The 17 T cell receptor beta chains in this list originate from one sample, sequenced in a study of blood T cell repertoires in COVID-19. Assay: immunoSEQ multiplex PCR; the TCRdb copy retains only in-frame clones and omits some. This sample has approximately 210,000 clones, with roughly 90% found just once. Sequenced sample: PBMCs or T cells enriched from blood (not recorded which). Receptors were obtained from a woman aged 25-40 years who had recovered from COVID-19.

This clone was observed once. The CDR3 DNA is TGTGCCAGCAGTTACCCAGGGGGCCATAATTCACCCCTCCACTTT. Translated: CASSYPGGHNSPLHF. V is TRBV6-5 and J is TRBJ1-6; 8 positions match TRBD1. Germline values: CDR1 MNHEY, CDR2 SVGAGI. Trimming cost V 2 bases and J 5 bases; bases outside gene matches: 2. The CDR3 length is 15 residues.

The chain uses TRBV5-4 and TRBJ2-5; TRBD2 matches at 8 bases. This CDR3 is built from 16 residues. Germline V gene lookup returns CDR1 SGHNT and CDR2 YYREEE (reference sequence). V lost 0 bases and J lost 6; bases outside the gene matches: 10. CDR3 sequence reads: CASSLDRPGRDKTQYF. CDR3 bases: TGTGCCAGCAGCTTGGATCGGCCCGGGAGGGACAAGACCCAGTACTTC.

The V call is TRBV11-2, the J call TRBJ2-5; 10 nucleotides line up with TRBD2. V was pared by 0 bases and J by 4 bases, with 2 bases of the junction left unmatched. The germline CDR1 and CDR2 sequences are SGHAT and FQNNGV. The CDR3 contains 15 residues. CDR3 protein: CASSLDSGGPETQYF. As DNA, the CDR3 is TGTGCCAGCAGCTTAGATAGCGGGGGGCCAGAGACCCAGTACTTC.

The V gene is TRBV4-3, the J gene TRBJ2-1; no firm D call. V was shortened by 0 bases and J by 0 bases, with 9 bases between the two germline ends. CDR1 and CDR2 (germline): LGHNA, YSLEER. CDR3 length: 16 residues. The DNA of the CDR3 is TGCGCCAGCAGCCAAGATTCGACGGGCTCCTACAATGAGCAGTTCTTC. This gives the protein CASSQDSTGSYNEQFF.

The chain carries TRBV6-5 and TRBJ2-1, with 9 nucleotides matching TRBD1. CDR1 MNHEY and CDR2 SVGAGI come from the germline V gene. The V gene end was trimmed by 7 bases and the J gene end by 7 bases; junction bases not matched to a gene: 11. This CDR3 contains 15 residues. CDR3 nucleotides: TGTGCCAGCAATACCTACGGGACAGGGCTTAATGAGCAGTTCTTC. Its protein product is CASNTYGTGLNEQFF.

The J gene is TRBJ1-1, the V gene TRBV7-2, with D perhaps matching TRBD1 (5 bases). This CDR3 region has 15 residues. The germline V and J ends were trimmed by 1 base and 5 bases, with 14 bases remaining between them. CDR1 and CDR2 from the germline V gene are SGHTA and FQGNSA. The CDR3 protein is CASSLEWGLGTEAFF. The CDR3, as DNA: TGTGCCAGCAGCTTAGAGTGGGGCTTAGGGACTGAAGCTTTCTTT. The variable domain in full, completed from reference TRBV7-2 and TRBJ1-1, reads GAGVSQSPSNKVTEKGKDVELRCDPISGHTALYWYRQSLGQGLEFLIYFQGNSAPDKSGLPSDRFSAERTGGSVSTLTIQRTQQEDSAVYLCASSLEWGLGTEAFFGQGTRLTVV.

The chain employs TRBV3-1 (or the pseudogene TRBV3-2) and TRBJ2-1; D perhaps matches TRBD1 (6 bases). CDR1 is LGHDT and CDR2 is YNNKEL in the germline V gene (reference sequence). CDR3 length equals 15 residues. V was cut by 0 bases and J by 6 bases, with 12 bases left in between. CDR3: CASSQDTATGNEQFF. CDR3 DNA sequence: TGTGCCAGCAGCCAAGATACGGCGACAGGCAATGAGCAGTTCTTC.

This clone was recorded only once. This chain joins TRBV7-6 and TRBJ1-6, with D perhaps matching TRBD1 (6 bases). The germline gives CDR1 SGHVS, CDR2 FNYEAQ. V lost 5 bases, J lost 7 bases, and 15 bases lay in between. The CDR3 extends over 15 amino acids. CDR3 in DNA: TGTGCCAGCAGCCATACAGGGTATGGGAATTCACCCCTCCACTTT. This translates into CASSHTGYGNSPLHF.

This chain uses TRBV3-1 (or the pseudogene TRBV3-2) with TRBJ1-1; the D gene is possibly TRBD1 (5 bases). CDR3 length equals 15 residues. Trimming pared 3 bases from V and 1 base from J, leaving 12 bases between. CDR1 LGHDT and CDR2 YNNKEL come from the germline V gene (reference sequence). CDR3 nucleotides: TGTGCCAGCAGCCAGGGACTAGCGAAGAACACTGAAGCTTTCTTT. Translation gives CASSQGLAKNTEAFF.

This chain uses TRBV6-5 with TRBJ2-5, with TRBD1 as a possible D gene (6 bases). Germline V gene sequence: CDR1 MNHEY, CDR2 SVGAGI. CDR3 length: 14 amino acids. The ends were cut back, 5 bases at V and 5 bases at J, with 15 bases in the middle. CDR3 DNA sequence: TGTGCCAGCAGTCCCCTCCAGGGGAGTGAGACCCAGTACTTC. Protein product: CASSPLQGSETQYF.

This chain joins TRBV7-2 and TRBJ2-5, with 8 bases lining up with TRBD2. Unmatched junction bases numbered 18, after V lost 5 bases and J lost 7 bases. The CDR3 is made up of 17 amino acids. Germline loops: CDR1 SGHTA, CDR2 FQGNSA. The CDR3 bases are TGTGCCAGCAGCCCAATAGGGCCAACTAGCGGCCCCGGGACCCAGTACTTC. Protein product: CASSPIGPTSGPGTQYF. The complete variable domain, with remaining parts taken from reference TRBV7-2 and TRBJ2-5, reads GAGVSQSPSNKVTEKGKDVELRCDPISGHTALYWYRQSLGQGLEFLIYFQGNSAPDKSGLPSDRFSAERTGGSVSTLTIQRTQQEDSAVYLCASSPIGPTSGPGTQYFGPGTRLLVL.

This clone appeared a single time. The rearrangement joins TRBV12-3 or TRBV12-4 to TRBJ1-1, with 9 bases fitting TRBD1. The CDR3 spans 12 residues. Losses at the gene ends were 6 bases for V and 11 bases for J; bases not matched to a gene: 7. The CDR3 sequence: CASSRDRVKAFF. The DNA for the CDR3 is TGTGCCAGCAGCCGGGACAGGGTGAAGGCTTTCTTT.

The chain couples TRBV19 to TRBJ1-1; TRBD1 might be the D (5 bases). From germline, CDR1 is LNHDA and CDR2 SQIVND (reference sequence). The CDR3 consists of 15 residues. Trimming stripped 5 bases from V and 1 base from J, with 14 bases between. The CDR3 protein is CASSPRTQGNTEAFF. CDR3 nucleotides: TGTGCCAGTAGTCCAAGGACCCAGGGGAACACTGAAGCTTTCTTT.

The chain recombines TRBV5-6 with TRBJ1-1; D possibly corresponds to TRBD1 (6 bases). Germline CDR1 reads SGHDT; CDR2 reads YYEEEE. V was cut by 5 bases and J by 0 bases, with 23 bases left in between. The CDR3 spans 18 residues. This CDR3 reads CASSPPWGRGELNTEAFF. The CDR3 DNA is TGTGCCAGCAGTCCCCCGTGGGGGCGCGGAGAGTTGAACACTGAAGCTTTCTTT. The full variable domain, with the rest looked up from reference TRBV5-6 and TRBJ1-1, is DAGVTQSPTHLIKTRGQQVTLRCSPKSGHDTVSWYQQALGQGPQFIFQYYEEEERQRGNFPDRFSGHQFPNYSSELNVNALLLGDSALYLCASSPPWGRGELNTEAFFGQGTRLTVV.

The gene calls are TRBV6-5 and TRBJ1-2; 10 nucleotides line up with TRBD1. V lost 0 bases, J lost 3 bases, and 4 bases stayed unmatched. The CDR3 is 16 residues long. Germline values: CDR1 MNHEY, CDR2 SVGAGI. The CDR3 sequence is CASSYSDRGVDYGYTF. CDR3 bases: TGTGCCAGCAGTTACTCGGACAGGGGGGTCGACTATGGCTACACCTTC.

The rearrangement uses TRBV18 and TRBJ2-3; D gene ambiguous. Germline V lookup: CDR1 KGHSH, CDR2 LQKENI. CDR3 size: 13 residues. Trimming took 3 bases from V and 2 from J, leaving 6 bases between them. The CDR3 DNA follows: TGTGCCAGCTCACCTGTGGCCACAGATACGCAGTATTTT. This gives the protein CASSPVATDTQYF.

The chain couples TRBV5-4 to TRBJ1-1, with D perhaps TRBD1 (5 bases). V lost 0 bases and J lost 0, with 12 bases in between. CDR1 is SGHNT, CDR2 YYREEE, per germline (reference sequence). The CDR3 has 16 residues. DNA of the CDR3: TGTGCCAGCAGCTTGGGGGGGGGACGGGTGAACACTGAAGCTTTCTTT. It specifies CASSLGGGRVNTEAFF.